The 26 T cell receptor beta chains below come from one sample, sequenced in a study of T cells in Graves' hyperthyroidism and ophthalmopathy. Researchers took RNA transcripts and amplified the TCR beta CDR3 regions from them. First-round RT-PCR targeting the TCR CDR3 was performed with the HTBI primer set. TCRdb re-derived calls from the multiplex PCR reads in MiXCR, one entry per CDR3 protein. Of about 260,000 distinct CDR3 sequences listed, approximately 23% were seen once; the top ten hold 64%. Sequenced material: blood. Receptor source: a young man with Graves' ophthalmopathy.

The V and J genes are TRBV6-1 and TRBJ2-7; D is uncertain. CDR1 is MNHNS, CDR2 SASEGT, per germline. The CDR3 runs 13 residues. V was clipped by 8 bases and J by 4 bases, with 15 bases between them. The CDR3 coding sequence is TGTGCCAGCGGGAAGGGTTTAGTTTACGAGCAGTACTTC. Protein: CASGKGLVYEQYF.

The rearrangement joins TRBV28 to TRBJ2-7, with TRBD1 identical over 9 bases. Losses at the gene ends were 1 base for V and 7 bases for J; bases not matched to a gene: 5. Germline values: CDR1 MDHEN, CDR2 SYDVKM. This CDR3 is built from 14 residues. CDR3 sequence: CASSLLQGAREQYF. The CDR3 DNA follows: TGTGCCAGCAGTTTATTACAGGGGGCGAGAGAGCAGTACTTC.

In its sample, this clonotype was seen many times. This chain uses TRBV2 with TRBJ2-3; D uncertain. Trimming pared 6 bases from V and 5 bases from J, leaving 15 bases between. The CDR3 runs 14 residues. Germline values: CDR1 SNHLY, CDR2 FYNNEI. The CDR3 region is CASSAPSLGDTQYF. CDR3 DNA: TGTGCCAGCAGCGCTCCCTCTCTAGGAGATACGCAGTATTTT.

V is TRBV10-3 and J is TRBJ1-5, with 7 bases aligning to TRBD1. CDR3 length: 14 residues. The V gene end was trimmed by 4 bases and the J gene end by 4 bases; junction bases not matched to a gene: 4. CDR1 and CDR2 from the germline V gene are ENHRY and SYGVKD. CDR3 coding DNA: TGTGCCATCAGTGTGGGGACAGATAATCAGCCCCAGCATTTT. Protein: CAISVGTDNQPQHF.

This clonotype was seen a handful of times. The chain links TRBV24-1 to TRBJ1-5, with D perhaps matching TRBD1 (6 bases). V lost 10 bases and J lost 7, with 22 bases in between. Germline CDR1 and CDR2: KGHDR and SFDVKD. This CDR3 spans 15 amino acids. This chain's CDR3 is CATGPTGFGLQPQHF. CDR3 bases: TGTGCCACGGGACCCACAGGGTTTGGATTGCAGCCCCAGCATTTT.

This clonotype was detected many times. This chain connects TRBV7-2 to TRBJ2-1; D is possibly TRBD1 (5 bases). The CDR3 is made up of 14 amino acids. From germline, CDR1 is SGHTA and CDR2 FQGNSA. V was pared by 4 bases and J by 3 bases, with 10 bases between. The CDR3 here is CASSSRADYNEQFF. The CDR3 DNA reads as TGTGCCAGCAGCTCCAGGGCCGACTACAATGAGCAGTTCTTC.

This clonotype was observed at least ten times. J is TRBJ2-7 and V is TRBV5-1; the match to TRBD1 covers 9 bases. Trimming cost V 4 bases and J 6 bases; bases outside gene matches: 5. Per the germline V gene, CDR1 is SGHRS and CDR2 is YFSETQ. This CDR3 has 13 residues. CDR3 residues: CASSRTGQGEQYF. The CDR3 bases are TGCGCCAGCAGCAGGACGGGACAGGGCGAGCAGTACTTC.

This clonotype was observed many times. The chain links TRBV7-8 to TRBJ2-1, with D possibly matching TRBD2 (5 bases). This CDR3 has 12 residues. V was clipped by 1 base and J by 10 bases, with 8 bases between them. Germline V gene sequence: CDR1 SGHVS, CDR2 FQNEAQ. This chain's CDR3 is CASSLGGWEQFF. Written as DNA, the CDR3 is TGTGCCAGCAGCTTAGGAGGGTGGGAGCAGTTCTTC.

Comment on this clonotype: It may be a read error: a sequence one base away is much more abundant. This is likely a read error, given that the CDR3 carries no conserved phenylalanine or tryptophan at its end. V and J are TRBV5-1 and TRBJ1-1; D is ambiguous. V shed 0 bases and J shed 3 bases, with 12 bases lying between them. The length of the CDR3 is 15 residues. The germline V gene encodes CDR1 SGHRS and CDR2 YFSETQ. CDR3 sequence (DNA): TGCGCCAGCAGCTTGGCCGGCAGGAGGGACACTGAAGCTTTCCTT. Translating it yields CASSLAGRRDTEAFL.

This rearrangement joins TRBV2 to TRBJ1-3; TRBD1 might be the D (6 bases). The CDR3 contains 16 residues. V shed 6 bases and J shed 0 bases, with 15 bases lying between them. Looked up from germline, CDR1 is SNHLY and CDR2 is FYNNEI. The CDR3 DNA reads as TGTGCCAGCAGCTTGGACAGCCCTACCTCTGGAAACACCATATATTTT. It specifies CASSLDSPTSGNTIYF.

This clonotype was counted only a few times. CDR3 in amino acids: CASGLETTEAFF. For the CDR3, the DNA is TGTGCTAGTGGTTTGGAGACAACTGAAGCTTTCTTT. The chain combines TRBV12-5 with TRBJ1-1; D is unresolved. The CDR3 contains 12 residues. The germline V and J ends were trimmed by 1 base and 5 bases, with 5 bases remaining between them. Germline CDR1 is LGHNT and CDR2 is FRNRAP.

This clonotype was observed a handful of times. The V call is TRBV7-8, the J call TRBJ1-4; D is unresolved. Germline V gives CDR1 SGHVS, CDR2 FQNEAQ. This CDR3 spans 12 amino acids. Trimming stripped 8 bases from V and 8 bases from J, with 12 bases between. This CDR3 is CASSHLPEKLFF. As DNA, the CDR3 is TGTGCCAGCTCCCACCTCCCGGAAAAACTGTTTTTT.

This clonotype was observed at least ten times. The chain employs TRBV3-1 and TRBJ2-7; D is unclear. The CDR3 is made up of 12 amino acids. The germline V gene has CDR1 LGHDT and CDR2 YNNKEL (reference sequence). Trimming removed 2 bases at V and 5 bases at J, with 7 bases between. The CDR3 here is CASSQIVDEQYF. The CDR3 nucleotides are TGTGCCAGCAGCCAAATCGTCGACGAGCAGTACTTC.

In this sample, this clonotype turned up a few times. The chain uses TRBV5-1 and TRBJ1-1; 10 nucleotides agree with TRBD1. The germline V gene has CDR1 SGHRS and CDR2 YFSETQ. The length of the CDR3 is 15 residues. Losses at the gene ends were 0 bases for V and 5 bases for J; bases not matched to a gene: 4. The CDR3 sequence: CASSLGGQGMTEAFF. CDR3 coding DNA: TGCGCCAGCAGCTTGGGGGGACAGGGGATGACTGAAGCTTTCTTT.

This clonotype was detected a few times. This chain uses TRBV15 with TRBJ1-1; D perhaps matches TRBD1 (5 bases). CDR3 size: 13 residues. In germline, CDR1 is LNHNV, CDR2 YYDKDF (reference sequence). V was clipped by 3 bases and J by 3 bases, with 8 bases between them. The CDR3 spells CATSRTADTEAFF. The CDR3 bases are TGTGCCACCAGCAGGACAGCCGACACTGAAGCTTTCTTT. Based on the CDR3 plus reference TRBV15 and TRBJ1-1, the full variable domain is DAMVIQNPRYQVTQFGKPVTLSCSQTLNHNVMYWYQQKSSQAPKLLFHYYDKDFNNEADTPDNFQSRRPNTSFCFLDIRSPGLGDTAMYLCATSRTADTEAFFGQGTRLTVV.

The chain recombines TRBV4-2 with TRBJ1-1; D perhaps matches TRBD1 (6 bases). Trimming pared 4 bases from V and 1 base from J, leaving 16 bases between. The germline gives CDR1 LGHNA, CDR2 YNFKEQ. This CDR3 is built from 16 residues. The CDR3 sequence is CASSPLVGGGNTEAFF. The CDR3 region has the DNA TGTGCCAGCAGCCCCCTGGTTGGAGGGGGGAACACTGAAGCTTTCTTT.

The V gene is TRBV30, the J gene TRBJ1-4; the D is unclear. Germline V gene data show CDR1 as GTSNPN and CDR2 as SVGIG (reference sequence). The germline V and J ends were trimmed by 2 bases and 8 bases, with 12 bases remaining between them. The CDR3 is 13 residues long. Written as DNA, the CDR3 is TGTGCCTGGAGTTTGGGCCTTGGCGAAAAACTGTTTTTT. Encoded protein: CAWSLGLGEKLFF.

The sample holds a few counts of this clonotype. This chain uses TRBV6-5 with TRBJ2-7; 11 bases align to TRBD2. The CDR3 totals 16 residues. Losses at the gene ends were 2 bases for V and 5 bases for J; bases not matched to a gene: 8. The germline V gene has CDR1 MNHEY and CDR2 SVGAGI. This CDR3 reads CASSYLQTSGKHEQYF. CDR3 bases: TGTGCCAGCAGTTACCTACAGACTAGCGGGAAACACGAGCAGTACTTC.

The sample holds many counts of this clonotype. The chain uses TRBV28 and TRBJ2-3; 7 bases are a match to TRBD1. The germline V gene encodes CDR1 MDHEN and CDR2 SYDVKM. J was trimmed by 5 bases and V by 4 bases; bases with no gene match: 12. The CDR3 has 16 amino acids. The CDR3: CASSSPASPGGDTQYF. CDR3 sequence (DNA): TGTGCCAGCAGTTCCCCGGCTAGCCCAGGGGGAGATACGCAGTATTTT.

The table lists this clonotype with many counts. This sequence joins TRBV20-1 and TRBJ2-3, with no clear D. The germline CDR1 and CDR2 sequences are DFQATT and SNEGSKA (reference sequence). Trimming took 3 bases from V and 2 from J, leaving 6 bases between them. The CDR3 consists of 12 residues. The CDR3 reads CSARGNTDTQYF. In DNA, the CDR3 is TGCAGTGCTAGGGGAAACACAGATACGCAGTATTTT.

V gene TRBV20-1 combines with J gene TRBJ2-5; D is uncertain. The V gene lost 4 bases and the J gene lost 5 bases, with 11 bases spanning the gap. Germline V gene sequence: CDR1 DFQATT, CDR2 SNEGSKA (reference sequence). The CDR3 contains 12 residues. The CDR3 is CSAIWPYETQYF. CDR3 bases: TGCAGTGCTATTTGGCCCTATGAGACCCAGTACTTC.

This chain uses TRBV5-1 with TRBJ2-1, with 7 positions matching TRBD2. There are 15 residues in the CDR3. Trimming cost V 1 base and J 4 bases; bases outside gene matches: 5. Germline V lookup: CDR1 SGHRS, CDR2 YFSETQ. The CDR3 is CASSLSAGRYNEQFF. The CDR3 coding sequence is TGCGCCAGCAGCTTGTCAGCGGGAAGATACAATGAGCAGTTCTTC.

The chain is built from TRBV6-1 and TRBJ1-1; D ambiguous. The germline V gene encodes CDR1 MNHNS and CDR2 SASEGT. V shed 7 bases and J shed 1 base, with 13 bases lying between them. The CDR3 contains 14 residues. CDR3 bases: TGTGCCAGCACCACTCTAATGTCGAACACTGAAGCTTTCTTT. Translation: CASTTLMSNTEAFF.

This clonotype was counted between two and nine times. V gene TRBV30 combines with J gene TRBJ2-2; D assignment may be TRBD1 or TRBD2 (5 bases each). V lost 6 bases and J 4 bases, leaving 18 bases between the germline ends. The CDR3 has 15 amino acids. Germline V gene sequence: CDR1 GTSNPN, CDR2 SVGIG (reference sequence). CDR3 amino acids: CACRPPGTFTGELFF. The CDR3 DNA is TGTGCCTGCAGACCACCCGGGACCTTCACCGGGGAGCTGTTTTTT.

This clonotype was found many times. CDR3 bases: TGTGCCAGCTCGAAAACTAGCGGAGACGATACGCAGTATTTT. Translated, it gives CASSKTSGDDTQYF. The chain recombines TRBV7-9 with TRBJ2-3; 8 nucleotides line up with TRBD2. Germline lookup yields CDR1 SEHNR and CDR2 FQNEAQ (reference sequence). The CDR3 covers 14 residues. The trim removed 8 bases at V and 6 bases at J, leaving 10 bases unmatched.

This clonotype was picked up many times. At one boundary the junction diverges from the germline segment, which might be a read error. CDR3: CASSVAGGGTGELFF. The CDR3 coding sequence is TGTGCCAGCAGTGTAGCGGGAGGCGGCACCGGGGAGCTGTTTTTT. The J gene is TRBJ2-2, the V gene TRBV12-3 or TRBV12-4; TRBD2 matches at 10 bases. This CDR3 contains 15 residues.